These 17 T cell receptor beta chains share one sample of origin, sequenced in a study of blood T cell repertoires in COVID-19. Assay: immunoSEQ multiplex PCR; the TCRdb copy retains only in-frame clones and omits some. The table has tens of thousands of clones, 82% seen once. Sequenced input: peripheral blood. Receptors originate from a woman aged 80 or over with acute or convalescent COVID-19.

This sequence joins TRBV5-6 and TRBJ1-2; a weak D match, TRBD1 (5 bases). The CDR3 spans 14 residues. Germline CDR1 is SGHDT and CDR2 is YYEEEE. V lost 0 bases, J lost 6 bases, and 12 bases lay in between. CDR3 amino acids: CASSLVGRDDGYTF. The CDR3 bases are TGTGCCAGCAGCTTGGTAGGCAGGGATGATGGCTACACCTTC.

The chain couples TRBV5-1 to TRBJ2-7, with 11 bases lining up with TRBD1. Germline-derived CDR1 and CDR2 are SGHRS and YFSETQ. The CDR3 length is 16 residues. V lost 4 bases to trimming and J lost 6 bases; unmatched junction nucleotides: 12. The CDR3 sequence is CASSDPGQGVPREQYF. Here the CDR3 DNA reads TGCGCCAGCAGCGATCCGGGACAGGGGGTCCCTCGCGAGCAGTACTTC.

The V call is TRBV2, the J call TRBJ1-2, with TRBD1 as a possible D gene (6 bases). Germline V gene data show CDR1 as SNHLY and CDR2 as FYNNEI. V lost 7 bases, J lost 8 bases, and 17 bases lay in between. The CDR3 sequence is 13 residues long. The CDR3 region is CASKETGRWGYTF. The CDR3, as DNA: TGTGCCAGCAAAGAAACAGGGAGATGGGGCTACACCTTC.

The gene calls are TRBV6-1 and TRBJ2-2; 12 bases are shared with TRBD2. This CDR3 spans 16 amino acids. Per germline, CDR1 MNHNS and CDR2 SASEGT. With 2 bases clipped from V and 6 bases from J, the junction kept 4 bases outside the gene matches. The CDR3 DNA reads as TGTGCCAGCAGTGAATCGCTAGCGGGAGGGTCCGGGGAGCTGTTTTTT. Translation: CASSESLAGGSGELFF.

V and J are TRBV10-2 and TRBJ2-7; D is perhaps TRBD1 (6 bases). Trimming pared 2 bases from V and 2 bases from J, leaving 13 bases between. The CDR3 sequence is 15 residues long. Germline loops: CDR1 WSHSY, CDR2 SAAADI. CDR3 nucleotide sequence: TGCGCCAGCAGTGAGAAACCCGGGACACCCTACGAGCAGTACTTC. Protein product: CASSEKPGTPYEQYF.

Turning to this clone: Distinct nucleotide sequences in the sample also encode this CDR3. The chain carries TRBV15 and TRBJ1-4; TRBD1 agrees at 7 bases. Losses at the gene ends were 0 bases for V and 7 bases for J; bases not matched to a gene: 8. This CDR3 contains 16 residues. From germline, CDR1 is LNHNV and CDR2 YYDKDF (reference sequence). The CDR3: CATSRDRQGTGEKLFF. CDR3 DNA: TGTGCCACCAGCAGAGATCGACAGGGTACGGGTGAAAAACTGTTTTTT.

This clone was observed once. The gene calls are TRBV7-2 and TRBJ1-2; D is undetermined. Germline loops: CDR1 SGHTA, CDR2 FQGNSA. Deletions cut 5 bases from V and 2 bases from J, with 9 bases between. The CDR3 contains 13 residues. CDR3 nucleotides: TGTGCCAGCAGCCAACGGGAGAACTATGGCTACACCTTC. As protein: CASSQRENYGYTF.

The V and J genes are TRBV28 and TRBJ2-3; 8 nucleotides agree with TRBD1. The CDR3 runs to 16 residues. The V and J ends lost 3 bases and 2 bases, in that order; junction bases with no gene match: 7. From germline, CDR1 is MDHEN and CDR2 SYDVKM. CDR3 region: CASSLARGRVTDTQYF. In DNA form, the CDR3 reads TGTGCCAGCAGTTTGGCCAGGGGGCGAGTCACAGATACGCAGTATTTT.

The gene calls are TRBV4-3 and TRBJ1-1, with 7 bases lining up with TRBD1. CDR1 is LGHNA, CDR2 YSLEER, per germline. The CDR3 spans 15 residues. V trimming: 0 bases; J trimming: 6 bases; junction bases outside the gene matches: 7. CDR3 DNA: TGCGCCAGCAGCCAAGAATTCGACGACAGGGCTGAAGCTTTCTTT. Residues: CASSQEFDDRAEAFF.

This clone was counted a single time. The chain joins TRBV7-2 to TRBJ2-3; TRBD1 is a possible D gene (5 bases). Germline V CDR1 and CDR2: SGHTA, FQGNSA. This CDR3 spans 14 amino acids. The V gene lost 1 base and the J gene lost 1 base, with 6 bases spanning the gap. CDR3 sequence (DNA): TGTGCCAGCAGCTTAGAAGGGGGCACAGATACGCAGTATTTT. Encoded protein: CASSLEGGTDTQYF. Using reference TRBV7-2 and TRBJ2-3 for the parts outside the CDR3, the full variable domain is GAGVSQSPSNKVTEKGKDVELRCDPISGHTALYWYRQSLGQGLEFLIYFQGNSAPDKSGLPSDRFSAERTGGSVSTLTIQRTQQEDSAVYLCASSLEGGTDTQYFGPGTRLTVL.

The chain carries TRBV11-2 and TRBJ2-3; D gene ambiguous. The CDR3 is 14 residues long. The V end lost 5 bases, the J end lost 2 bases, and 11 bases lay between the germline ends. Germline CDR1 is SGHAT and CDR2 is FQNNGV. The CDR3 bases are TGTGCCAGCAGCGCCCGAGGTCCCACAGATACGCAGTATTTT. Protein sequence: CASSARGPTDTQYF. The whole variable domain, remainder taken from reference TRBV11-2 and TRBJ2-3, is EAGVAQSPRYKIIEKRQSVAFWCNPISGHATLYWYQQILGQGPKLLIQFQNNGVVDDSQLPKDRFSAERLKGVDSTLKIQPAKLEDSAVYLCASSARGPTDTQYFGPGTRLTVL.

The chain recombines TRBV6-5 with TRBJ2-3; TRBD1 aligns across 7 bases. The germline V gene encodes CDR1 MNHEY and CDR2 SVGAGI. The CDR3 sequence is 14 residues long. The V gene end was trimmed by 6 bases and the J gene end by 5 bases; junction bases not matched to a gene: 8. CDR3 nucleotides: TGTGCCAGCAGCCTCGACAGGGTGAGAGATACGCAGTATTTT. Translated: CASSLDRVRDTQYF.

This clone has only a few counts. The chain recombines TRBV10-1 with TRBJ2-7, with D perhaps TRBD2 (7 bases). Germline V CDR1 and CDR2: WNHNN, SYGVQD (reference sequence). The CDR3 consists of 14 residues. V was shortened by 4 bases and J by 9 bases, with 19 bases between the two germline ends. The CDR3 nucleotides are TGCGCCAGCAGTGGAAACCTAGGGGGGGACGTGCAGTACTTC. Translating gives CASSGNLGGDVQYF.

This chain links TRBV28 with TRBJ2-3; 11 nucleotides agree with TRBD2. V trimming: 8 bases; J trimming: 7 bases; junction bases outside the gene matches: 5. From germline, CDR1 is MDHEN and CDR2 SYDVKM. The CDR3 sequence is 13 residues long. CDR3 in amino acids: CASLTSGAHTQYF. CDR3 nucleotides: TGTGCCAGCCTGACTAGCGGGGCCCATACGCAGTATTTT.

The gene calls are TRBV19 and TRBJ1-5, with TRBD1 matching 9 bases. This CDR3 region has 15 residues. CDR1 and CDR2 from the germline V gene are LNHDA and SQIVND (reference sequence). After removal of 5 bases from V and 4 bases from J, the junction contained 6 bases not matched to a gene. CDR3 DNA sequence: TGTGCCAGTAGTGCGACAGGGGGGGAAAATCAGCCCCAGCATTTT. Amino acids: CASSATGGENQPQHF.

This clone came up once. The V gene is TRBV28, the J gene TRBJ2-7; TRBD2 aligns across 10 bases. The CDR3 is 15 residues long. V trimming: 6 bases; J trimming: 1 base; junction bases outside the gene matches: 6. Germline assignment: CDR1 MDHEN and CDR2 SYDVKM. This CDR3 reads CASSPLAGTSYEQYF. The DNA of the CDR3 is TGTGCCAGCAGCCCACTAGCGGGAACGTCCTACGAGCAGTACTTC. The whole variable domain, filled in from reference TRBV28 and TRBJ2-7, reads DVKVTQSSRYLVKRTGEKVFLECVQDMDHENMFWYRQDPGLGLRLIYFSYDVKMKEKGDIPEGYSVSREKKERFSLILESASTNQTSMYLCASSPLAGTSYEQYFGPGTRLTVT.

CDR3 protein: CASSPRTLRDNEQFF. CDR3 bases: TGTGCCAGCAGCCCGAGGACTCTCCGGGACAATGAGCAGTTCTTC. V gene TRBV7-2 combines with J gene TRBJ2-1; D possibly corresponds to TRBD2 (5 bases). Germline V gene sequence: CDR1 SGHTA, CDR2 FQGNSA. The CDR3 has 15 residues. Trimming took 5 bases from V and 5 from J, leaving 16 bases between them.